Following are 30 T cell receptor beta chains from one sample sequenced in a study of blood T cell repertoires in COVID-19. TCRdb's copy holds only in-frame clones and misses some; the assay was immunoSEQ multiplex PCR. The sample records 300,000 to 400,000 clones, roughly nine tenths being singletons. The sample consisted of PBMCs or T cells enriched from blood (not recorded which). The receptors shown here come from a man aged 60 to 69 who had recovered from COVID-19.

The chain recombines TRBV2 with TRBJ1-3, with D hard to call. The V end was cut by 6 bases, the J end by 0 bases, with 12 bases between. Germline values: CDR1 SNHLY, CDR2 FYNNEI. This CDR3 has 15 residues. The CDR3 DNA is TGTGCCAGCAGACGAGAAATGCACTCTGGAAACACCATATATTTT. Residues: CASRREMHSGNTIYF.

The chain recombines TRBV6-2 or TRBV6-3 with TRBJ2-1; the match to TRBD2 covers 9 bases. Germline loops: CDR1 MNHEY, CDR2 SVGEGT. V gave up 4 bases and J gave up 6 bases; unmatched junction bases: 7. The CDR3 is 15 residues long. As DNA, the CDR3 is TGTGCCAGCAGTTCACCTAGCGGGATACCCAATGAGCAGTTCTTC. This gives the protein CASSSPSGIPNEQFF.

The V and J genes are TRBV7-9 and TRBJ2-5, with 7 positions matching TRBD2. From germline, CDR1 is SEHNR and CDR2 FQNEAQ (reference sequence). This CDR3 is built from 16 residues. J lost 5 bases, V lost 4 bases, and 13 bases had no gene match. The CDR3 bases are TGTGCCAGCAGCTACGGGGTGGGGAGGGCCGATGAGACCCAGTACTTC. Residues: CASSYGVGRADETQYF.

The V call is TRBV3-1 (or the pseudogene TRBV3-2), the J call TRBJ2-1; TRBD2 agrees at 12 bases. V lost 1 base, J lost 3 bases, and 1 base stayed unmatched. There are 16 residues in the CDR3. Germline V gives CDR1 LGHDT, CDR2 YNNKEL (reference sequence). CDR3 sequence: CASSQGTSGNYNEQFF. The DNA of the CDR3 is TGTGCCAGCAGCCAAGGGACTAGCGGGAACTACAATGAGCAGTTCTTC.

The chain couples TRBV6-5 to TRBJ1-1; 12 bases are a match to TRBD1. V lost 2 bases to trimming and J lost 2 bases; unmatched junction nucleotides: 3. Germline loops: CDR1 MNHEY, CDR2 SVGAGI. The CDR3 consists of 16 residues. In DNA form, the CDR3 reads TGTGCCAGCAGTTACGGGACAGGGGGCATTAACACTGAAGCTTTCTTT. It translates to CASSYGTGGINTEAFF.

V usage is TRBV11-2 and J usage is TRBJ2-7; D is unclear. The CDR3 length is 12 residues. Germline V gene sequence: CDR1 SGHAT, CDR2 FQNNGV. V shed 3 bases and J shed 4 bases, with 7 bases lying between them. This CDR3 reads CASSFSGYEQYF. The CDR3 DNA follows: TGTGCCAGCAGCTTTTCCGGTTACGAGCAGTACTTC.

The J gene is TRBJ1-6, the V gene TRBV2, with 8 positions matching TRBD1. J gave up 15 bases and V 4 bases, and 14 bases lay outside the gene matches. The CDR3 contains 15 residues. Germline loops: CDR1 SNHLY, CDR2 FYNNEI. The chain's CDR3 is CASSGPGTGLFHLHF. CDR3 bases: TGTGCCAGCAGTGGACCCGGGACAGGTCTCTTTCACCTCCACTTT.

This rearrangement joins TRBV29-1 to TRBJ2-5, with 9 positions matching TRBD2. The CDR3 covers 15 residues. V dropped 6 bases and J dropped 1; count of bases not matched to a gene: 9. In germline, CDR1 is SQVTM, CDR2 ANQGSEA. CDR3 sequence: CSVRRGLAFQETQYF. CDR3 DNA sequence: TGCAGCGTCCGCCGGGGACTAGCATTCCAAGAGACCCAGTACTTC.

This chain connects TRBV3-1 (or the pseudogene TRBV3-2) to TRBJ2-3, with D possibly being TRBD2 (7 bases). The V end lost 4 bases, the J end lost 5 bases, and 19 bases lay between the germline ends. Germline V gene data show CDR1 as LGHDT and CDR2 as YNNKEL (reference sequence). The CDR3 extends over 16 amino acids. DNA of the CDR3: TGTGCCAGCAGCCCCTGGGGGGGCCTAGGGGGAGATACGCAGTATTTT. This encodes CASSPWGGLGGDTQYF.

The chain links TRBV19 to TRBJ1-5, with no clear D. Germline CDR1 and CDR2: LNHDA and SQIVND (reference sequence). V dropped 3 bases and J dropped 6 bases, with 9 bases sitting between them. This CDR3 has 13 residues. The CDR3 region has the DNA TGTGCCAGTAGTATGGCTGAGGTTCAGCCCCAGCATTTT. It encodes CASSMAEVQPQHF.

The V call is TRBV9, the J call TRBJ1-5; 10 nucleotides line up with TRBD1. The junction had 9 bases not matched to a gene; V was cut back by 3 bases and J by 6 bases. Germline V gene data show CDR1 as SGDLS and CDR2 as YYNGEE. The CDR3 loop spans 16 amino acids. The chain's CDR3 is CASSEGTGEHSQPQHF. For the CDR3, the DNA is TGTGCCAGCAGCGAGGGGACAGGGGAGCACAGTCAGCCCCAGCATTTT.

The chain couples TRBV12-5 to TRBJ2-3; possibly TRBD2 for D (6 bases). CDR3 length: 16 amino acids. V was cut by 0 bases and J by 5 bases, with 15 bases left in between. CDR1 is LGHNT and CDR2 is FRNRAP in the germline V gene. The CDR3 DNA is TGTGCTAGTGGTTTGGTTTTATCAGGGAGGAAAGATACGCAGTATTTT. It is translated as CASGLVLSGRKDTQYF.

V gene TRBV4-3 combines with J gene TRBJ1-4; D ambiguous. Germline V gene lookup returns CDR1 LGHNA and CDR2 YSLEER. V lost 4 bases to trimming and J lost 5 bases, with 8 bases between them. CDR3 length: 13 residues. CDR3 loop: CASSLVTNEKLFF. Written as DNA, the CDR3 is TGCGCCAGCAGCCTCGTTACAAATGAAAAACTGTTTTTT.

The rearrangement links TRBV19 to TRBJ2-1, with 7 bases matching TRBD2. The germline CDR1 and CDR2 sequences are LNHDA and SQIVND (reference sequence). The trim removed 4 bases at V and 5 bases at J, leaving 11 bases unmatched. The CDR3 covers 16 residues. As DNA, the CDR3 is TGTGCCAGTAGTACAGGGACGGGACTACTCAACAATGAGCAGTTCTTC. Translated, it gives CASSTGTGLLNNEQFF.

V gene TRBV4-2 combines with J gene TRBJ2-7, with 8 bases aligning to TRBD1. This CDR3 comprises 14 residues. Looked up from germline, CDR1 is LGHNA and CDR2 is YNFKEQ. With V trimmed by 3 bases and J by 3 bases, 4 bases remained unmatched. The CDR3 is CASSHETGVYEQYF. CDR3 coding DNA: TGTGCCAGCAGCCATGAGACAGGGGTCTACGAGCAGTACTTC.

The CDR3 loop reads CATGTGTGLRVETQYF. CDR3 nucleotides: TGTGCCACAGGGACCGGGACAGGCCTTCGGGTGGAGACCCAGTACTTC. V is TRBV15 and J is TRBJ2-5; 8 bases align to TRBD1. CDR3 length equals 16 residues. Germline lookup yields CDR1 LNHNV and CDR2 YYDKDF (reference sequence). With V trimmed by 9 bases and J by 5 bases, 17 bases remained unmatched. Using reference TRBV15 and TRBJ2-5 for the parts outside the CDR3, the full variable domain is DAMVIQNPRYQVTQFGKPVTLSCSQTLNHNVMYWYQQKSSQAPKLLFHYYDKDFNNEADTPDNFQSRRPNTSFCFLDIRSPGLGDTAMYLCATGTGTGLRVETQYFGPGTRLLVL.

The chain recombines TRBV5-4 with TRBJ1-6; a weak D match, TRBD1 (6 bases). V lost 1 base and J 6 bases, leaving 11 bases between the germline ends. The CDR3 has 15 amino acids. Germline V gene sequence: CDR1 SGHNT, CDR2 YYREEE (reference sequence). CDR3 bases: TGTGCCAGCAGCTTGCGTACGGACAGTAATTCACCCCTCCACTTT. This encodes CASSLRTDSNSPLHF.

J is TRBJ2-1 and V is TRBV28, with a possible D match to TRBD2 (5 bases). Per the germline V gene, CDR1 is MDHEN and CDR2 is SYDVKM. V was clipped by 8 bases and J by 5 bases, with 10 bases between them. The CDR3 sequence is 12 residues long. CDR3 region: CASGSGNNEQFF. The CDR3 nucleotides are TGTGCCAGCGGTTCCGGGAACAATGAGCAGTTCTTC.

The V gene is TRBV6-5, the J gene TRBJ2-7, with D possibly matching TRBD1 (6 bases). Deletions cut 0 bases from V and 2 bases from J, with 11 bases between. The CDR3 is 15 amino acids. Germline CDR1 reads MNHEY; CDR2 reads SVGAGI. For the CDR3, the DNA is TGTGCCAGCAGTTACTCGTACAGGGTACCCTACGAGCAGTACTTC. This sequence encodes CASSYSYRVPYEQYF.

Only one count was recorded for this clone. The CDR3 region is CASSLVGSGVTDTQYF. The CDR3 DNA reads TGTGCCAGCAGCTTGGTGGGGAGTGGGGTCACAGATACGCAGTATTTT. This chain joins TRBV5-6 and TRBJ2-3; weak D call: TRBD2 (5 bases). The CDR3 runs to 16 residues. CDR1 and CDR2 (germline): SGHDT, YYEEEE. V gave up 0 bases and J gave up 2 bases, with 13 bases separating them.

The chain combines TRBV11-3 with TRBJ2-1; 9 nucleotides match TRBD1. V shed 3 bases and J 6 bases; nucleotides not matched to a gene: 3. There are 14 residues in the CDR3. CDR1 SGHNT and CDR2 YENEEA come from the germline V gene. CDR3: CASSFTGGINEQFF. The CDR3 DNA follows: TGTGCCAGCAGCTTTACAGGGGGCATCAATGAGCAGTTCTTC.

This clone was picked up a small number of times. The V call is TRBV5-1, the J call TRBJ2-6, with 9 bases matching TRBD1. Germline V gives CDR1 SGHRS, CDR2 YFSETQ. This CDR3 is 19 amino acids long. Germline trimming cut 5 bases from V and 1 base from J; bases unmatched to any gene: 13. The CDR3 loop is CASSPLGGTGFSGANVLTF. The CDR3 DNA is TGCGCCAGCAGTCCCCTAGGGGGGACAGGGTTTTCTGGGGCCAACGTCCTGACTTTC. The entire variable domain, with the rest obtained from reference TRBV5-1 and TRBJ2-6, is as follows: KAGVTQTPRYLIKTRGQQVTLSCSPISGHRSVSWYQQTPGQGLQFLFEYFSETQRNKGNFPGRFSGRQFSNSRSEMNVSTLELGDSALYLCASSPLGGTGFSGANVLTFGAGSRLTVL.

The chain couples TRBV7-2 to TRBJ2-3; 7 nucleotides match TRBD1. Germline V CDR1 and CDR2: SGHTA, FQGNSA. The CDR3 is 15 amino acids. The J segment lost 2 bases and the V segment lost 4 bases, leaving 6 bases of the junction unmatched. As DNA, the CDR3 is TGTGCCAGCAGCTCCTCACAGGGGATCACAGATACGCAGTATTTT. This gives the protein CASSSSQGITDTQYF.

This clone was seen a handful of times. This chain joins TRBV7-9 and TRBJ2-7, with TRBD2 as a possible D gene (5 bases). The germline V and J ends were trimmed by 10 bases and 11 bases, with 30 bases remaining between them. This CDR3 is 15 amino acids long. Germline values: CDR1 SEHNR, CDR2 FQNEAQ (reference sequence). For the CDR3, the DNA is TGTGCCATCCGTAAAGAGGGCCGGTATTTCATTGCGGAGTACTTC. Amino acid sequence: CAIRKEGRYFIAEYF.

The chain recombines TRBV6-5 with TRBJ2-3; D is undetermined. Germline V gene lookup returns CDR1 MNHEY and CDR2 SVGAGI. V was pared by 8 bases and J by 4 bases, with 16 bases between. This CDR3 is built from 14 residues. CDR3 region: CASRSASGSDTQYF. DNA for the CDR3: TGTGCCAGCCGATCGGCCTCAGGTTCAGATACGCAGTATTTT.

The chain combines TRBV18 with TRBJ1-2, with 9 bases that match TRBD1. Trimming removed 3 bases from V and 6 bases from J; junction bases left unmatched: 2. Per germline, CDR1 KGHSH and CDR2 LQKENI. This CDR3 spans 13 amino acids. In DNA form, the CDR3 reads TGTGCCAGCTCACCCGGGACAGGGAATGGCTACACCTTC. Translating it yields CASSPGTGNGYTF.

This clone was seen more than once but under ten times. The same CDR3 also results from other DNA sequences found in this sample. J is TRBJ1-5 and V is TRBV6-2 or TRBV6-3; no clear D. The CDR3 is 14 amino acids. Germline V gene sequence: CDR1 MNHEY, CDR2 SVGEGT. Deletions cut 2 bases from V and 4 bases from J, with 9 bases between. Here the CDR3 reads CASSYEQNNQPQHF. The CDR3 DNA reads TGTGCCAGCAGTTACGAACAGAATAATCAGCCCCAGCATTTT.

CDR3 in DNA: TGTGCCTGGAGTGGGCAGGATTCCTACGAGCAGTACTTC. Its translation: CAWSGQDSYEQYF. V gene TRBV30 combines with J gene TRBJ2-7; the D is unclear. This CDR3 has 13 amino acids. Trimming removed 1 base at V and 1 base at J, with 8 bases between. Germline CDR1 and CDR2: GTSNPN and SVGIG (reference sequence).

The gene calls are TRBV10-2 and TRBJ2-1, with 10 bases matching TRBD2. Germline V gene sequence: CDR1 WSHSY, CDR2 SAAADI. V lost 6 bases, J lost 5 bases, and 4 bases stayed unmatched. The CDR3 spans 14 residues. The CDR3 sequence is CASRPGLAHNEQFF. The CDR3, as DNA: TGCGCCAGCAGACCGGGACTAGCGCACAATGAGCAGTTCTTC.

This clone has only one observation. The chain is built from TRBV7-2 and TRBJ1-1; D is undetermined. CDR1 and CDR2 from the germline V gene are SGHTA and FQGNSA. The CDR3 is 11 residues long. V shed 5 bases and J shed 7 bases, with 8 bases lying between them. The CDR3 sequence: CASSSYSEAFF. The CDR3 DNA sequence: TGTGCCAGCAGCAGTTACAGTGAAGCTTTCTTT.